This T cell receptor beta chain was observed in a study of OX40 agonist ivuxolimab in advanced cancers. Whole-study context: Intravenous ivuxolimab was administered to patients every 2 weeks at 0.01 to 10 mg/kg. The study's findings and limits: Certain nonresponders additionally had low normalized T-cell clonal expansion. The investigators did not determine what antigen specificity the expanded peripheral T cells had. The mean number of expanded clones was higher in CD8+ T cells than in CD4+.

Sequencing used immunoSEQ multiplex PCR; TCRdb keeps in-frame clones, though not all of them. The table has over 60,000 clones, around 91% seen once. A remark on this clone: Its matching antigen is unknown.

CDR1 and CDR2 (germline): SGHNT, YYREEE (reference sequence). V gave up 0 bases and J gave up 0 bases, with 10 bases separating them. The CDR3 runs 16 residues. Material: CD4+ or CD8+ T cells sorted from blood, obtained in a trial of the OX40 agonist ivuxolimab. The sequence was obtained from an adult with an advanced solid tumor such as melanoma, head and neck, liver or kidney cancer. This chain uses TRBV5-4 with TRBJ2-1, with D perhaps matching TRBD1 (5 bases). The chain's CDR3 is CASSLDRSSSYNEQFF. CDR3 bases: TGTGCCAGCAGCTTGGACAGGAGCAGCTCCTACAATGAGCAGTTCTTC.